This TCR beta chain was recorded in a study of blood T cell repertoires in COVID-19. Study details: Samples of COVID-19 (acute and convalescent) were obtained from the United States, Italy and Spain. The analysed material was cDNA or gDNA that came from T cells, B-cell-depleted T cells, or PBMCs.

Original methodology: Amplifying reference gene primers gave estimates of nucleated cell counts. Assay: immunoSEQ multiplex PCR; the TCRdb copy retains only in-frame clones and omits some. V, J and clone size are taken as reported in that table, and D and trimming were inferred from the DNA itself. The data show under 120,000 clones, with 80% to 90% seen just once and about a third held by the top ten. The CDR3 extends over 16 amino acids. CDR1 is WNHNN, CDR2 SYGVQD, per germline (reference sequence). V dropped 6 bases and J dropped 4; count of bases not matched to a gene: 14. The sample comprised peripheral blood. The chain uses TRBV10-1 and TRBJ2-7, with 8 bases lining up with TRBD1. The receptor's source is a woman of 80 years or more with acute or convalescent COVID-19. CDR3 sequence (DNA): TGCGCCAGCAGACGAAACAAACAGGGGGTTTGGTACGAGCAGTACTTC. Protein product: CASRRNKQGVWYEQYF.